This T cell receptor beta chain was sequenced during a study of T cell changes during pregnancy in multiple sclerosis. The CDR3 runs 13 residues. Germline values: CDR1 SGHDT, CDR2 YYEEEE. Trimming removed 4 bases from V and 5 bases from J, with 11 bases in between. The protocol was immunoSEQ multiplex PCR, while the TCRdb copy is restricted to in-frame clones and leaves out a portion. This sample carries tens of thousands of clones, around 92% of them seen once, and the ten largest clones take 2% to 2.5%. The chain carries TRBV5-6 and TRBJ2-3; D uncertain. This clonotype was obtained from a female donor with multiple sclerosis, enrolled in a pregnancy study. Sample: peripheral blood, taken after pregnancy. In DNA, the CDR3 is TGTGCCAGCAGCCGAACGGTAGTAGATACGCAGTATTTT. The encoded protein is CASSRTVVDTQYF.